This T cell receptor (beta chain) was captured by sequencing in a study of naive and memory T cell subsets. Deletions cut 0 bases from V and 0 bases from J, with 9 bases between. This CDR3 has 15 residues. The V gene's germline CDR1 is SGHDT and CDR2 YYEEEE. The beta constant-region primer was an equimolar mix of two oligonucleotides covering TRBC1 and TRBC2. TCRdb re-called the UMI-ligation and nested PCR reads through MiXCR, storing one row per CDR3 protein. This sample has 70,000 to 95,000 distinct CDR3 sequences, with 6% to 7.5% found just once. Sequenced: central memory CD4+ T cells from blood. The sequence derives from a human donor in good health. The J gene is TRBJ1-2, the V gene TRBV5-6, with TRBD1 as a possible D gene (6 bases). CDR3 nucleotides: TGTGCCAGCAGCTTGGCGAACAGGGCTAACTATGGCTACACCTTC. Translating gives CASSLANRANYGYTF.